This T cell receptor beta chain is from a study of T cell responses to AZD1222 COVID-19 vaccine. Whole-study findings and limits: Baseline seropositives among AZD1222 recipients totaled only five to seven.

The data were produced by immunoSEQ multiplex PCR, yet TCRdb's version contains in-frame clones alone and is incomplete. The sample consists of more than 95,000 clones, about 87% of them appearing once. Germline loops: CDR1 SGHRS, CDR2 YFSETQ. The CDR3 covers 17 residues. J was trimmed by 1 base and V by 0 bases; bases with no gene match: 5. As for this clone: Its matching antigen is unknown.

Specimen: peripheral blood, collected on day 0 of AZD1222 vaccination. This receptor was obtained from an adult in good health. The rearrangement links TRBV5-1 to TRBJ2-2; TRBD2 matches at 8 bases. CDR3 in amino acids: CASSLAAAGGNTGELFF. Written as DNA, the CDR3 is TGCGCCAGCAGCTTGGCCGCGGCGGGGGGGAACACCGGGGAGCTGTTTTTT.